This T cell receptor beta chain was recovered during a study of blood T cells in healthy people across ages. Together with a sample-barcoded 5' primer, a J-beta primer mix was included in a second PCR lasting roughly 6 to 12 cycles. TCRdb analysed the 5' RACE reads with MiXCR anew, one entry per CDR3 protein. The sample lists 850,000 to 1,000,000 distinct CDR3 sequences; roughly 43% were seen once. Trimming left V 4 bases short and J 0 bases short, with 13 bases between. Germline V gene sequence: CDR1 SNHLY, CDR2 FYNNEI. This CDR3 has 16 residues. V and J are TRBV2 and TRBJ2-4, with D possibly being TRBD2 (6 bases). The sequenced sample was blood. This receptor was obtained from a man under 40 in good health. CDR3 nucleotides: TGTGCCAGCAGTGCTTCAGGGCGGGAAGCCAAAAACATTCAGTACTTC. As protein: CASSASGREAKNIQYF.